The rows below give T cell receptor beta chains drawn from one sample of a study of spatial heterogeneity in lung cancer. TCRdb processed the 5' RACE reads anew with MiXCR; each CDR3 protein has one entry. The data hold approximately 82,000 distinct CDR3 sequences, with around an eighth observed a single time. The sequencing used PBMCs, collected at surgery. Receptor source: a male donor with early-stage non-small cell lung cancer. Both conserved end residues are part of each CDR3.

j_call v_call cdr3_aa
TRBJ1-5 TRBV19 CASSRTQSNQPQHF
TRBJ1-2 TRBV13 CASSLGDRGLGYTF
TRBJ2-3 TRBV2 CASSEEGDTQYF
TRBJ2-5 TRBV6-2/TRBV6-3 CASSYAGQLWETQYF
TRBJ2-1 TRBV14 CASSGTARLTEQFF
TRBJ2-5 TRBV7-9 CASSLALQETQYF
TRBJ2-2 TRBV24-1 CATDGGPGGELFF
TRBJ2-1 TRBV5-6 CASSLPGTSGYNEQFF
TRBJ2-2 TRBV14 CASSYGASNTGELFF
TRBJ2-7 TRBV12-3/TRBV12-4 CASSLTGAYEQYF
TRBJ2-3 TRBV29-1 CSVWGAGAFSTDTQYF
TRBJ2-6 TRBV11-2 CASSPGAGKLYGANVLTF
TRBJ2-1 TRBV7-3 CASSSAGVSYNEQFF
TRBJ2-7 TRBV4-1 CASSQAGQGNHEQYF
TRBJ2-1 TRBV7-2 CASSPDLRGDNEQFF
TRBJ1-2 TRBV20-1 CSAQGNYGYTF
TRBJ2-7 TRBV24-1 CATSDRATSGRYEQYF
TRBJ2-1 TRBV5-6 CASSFTSGAYNEQFF
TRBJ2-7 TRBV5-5 CASSLEGDSPLEQYF
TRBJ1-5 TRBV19 CASSMRRGNQPQHF
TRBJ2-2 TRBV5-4 CASSPVGGNTGELFF
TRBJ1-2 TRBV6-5 CASSYSRRKGANYGYTF
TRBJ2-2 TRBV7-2 CASRWNPNTGELFF
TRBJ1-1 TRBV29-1 CSVLRTGNTEAFF
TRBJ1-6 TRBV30 CAWSVRGQRALHF
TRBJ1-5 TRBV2 CASSVTGFQPQHF
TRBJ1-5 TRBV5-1 CASSLQGLNEPQHF
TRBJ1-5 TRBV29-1 CSVVGDNSNQPQHF
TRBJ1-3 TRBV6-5 CASRYGTSSSGNTIYF
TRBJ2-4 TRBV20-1 CSASGRASFDIQYF
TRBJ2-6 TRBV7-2 CASSLGGSGANVLTF
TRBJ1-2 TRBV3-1 CASSRNPTGGAGYTF
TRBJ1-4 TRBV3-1 CASSQDLQLGNEKLFF
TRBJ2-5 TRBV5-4 CASSLERDQETQYF
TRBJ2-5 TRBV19 CASSMDRGDGETQYF
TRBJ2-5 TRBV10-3 CAISDEIAGELKETQYF
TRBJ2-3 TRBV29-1 CSAQGGTNTQYF
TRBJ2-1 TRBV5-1 CASSAGLDAYNEQFF
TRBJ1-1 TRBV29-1 CSVRRMSSVNTEAFF
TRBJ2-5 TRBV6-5 CASSDAGGLQETQYF
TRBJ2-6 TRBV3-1 CASSQVDQTGANVLTF
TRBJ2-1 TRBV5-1 CASSGGLAGGYEQFF
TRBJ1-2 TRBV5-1 CASSLSGSNYGYTF
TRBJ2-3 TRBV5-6 CASSAGSTDTQYF
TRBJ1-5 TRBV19 CASSPTGYQPQHF
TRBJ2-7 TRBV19 CASTLRKGSYEQYF
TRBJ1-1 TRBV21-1 CASSKTGPDESTEAFF
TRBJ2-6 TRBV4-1 CASSRRQGAQGANVLTF
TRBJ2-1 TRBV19 CASSFGGETYNEQFF
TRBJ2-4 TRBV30 CAWRAHSGKNIQYF
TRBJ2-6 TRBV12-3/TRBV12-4 CASSFNRGSEANVLTF